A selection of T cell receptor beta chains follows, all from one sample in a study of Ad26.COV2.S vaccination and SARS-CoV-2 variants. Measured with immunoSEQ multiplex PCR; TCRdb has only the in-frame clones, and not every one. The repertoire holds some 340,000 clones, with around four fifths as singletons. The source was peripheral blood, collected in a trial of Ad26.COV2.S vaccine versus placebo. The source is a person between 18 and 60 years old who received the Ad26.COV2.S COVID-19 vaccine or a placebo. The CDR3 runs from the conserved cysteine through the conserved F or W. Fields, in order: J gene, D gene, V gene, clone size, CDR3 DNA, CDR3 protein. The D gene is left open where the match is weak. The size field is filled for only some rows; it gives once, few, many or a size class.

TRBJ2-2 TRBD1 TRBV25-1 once TGTGCCAGCAGGGACAGGGACACCGGGGAGCTGTTTTTT CASRDRDTGELFF
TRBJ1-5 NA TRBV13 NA TGTGCCAGCAGCCCGTATCAGCCCCAGCATTTT CASSPYQPQHF
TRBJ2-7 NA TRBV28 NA TGTGCCAGCAGTTTATGGGGCGAAATCGAGCAGTACTTC CASSLWGEIEQYF
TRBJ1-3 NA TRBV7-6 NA TGTGCCAGCAGCCCGTGGGACGGCTCTGGAAACACCATATATTTT CASSPWDGSGNTIYF
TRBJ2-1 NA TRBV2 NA TGTGCCAGCCAGGGCTCAGCGGCACCATACAATGAGCAGTTCTTC CASQGSAAPYNEQFF
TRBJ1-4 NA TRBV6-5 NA TGTGCCAGCAGGCAGGGATGGTGGGGTGAAAAACTGTTTTTT CASRQGWWGEKLFF
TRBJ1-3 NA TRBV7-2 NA TGTGCCAGCAGCTCCGGTGGAGTCACCATATATTTT CASSSGGVTIYF
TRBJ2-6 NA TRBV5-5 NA TGTGCCAGCAGCTTGGGTAGTGGGGCCAACGTCCTGACTTTC CASSLGSGANVLTF
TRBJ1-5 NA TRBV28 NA TGTGCCAGCAGTTTCACGGCTTCTCAGCCCCAGCATTTT CASSFTASQPQHF
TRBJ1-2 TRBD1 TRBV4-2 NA TGTGCCAGCAGCGATGGGACAGGGAATGGCTACACCTTC CASSDGTGNGYTF
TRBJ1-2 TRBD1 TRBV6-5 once TGTGCCAGCAGCAACAGGGACAGCTATGGCTACACCTTC CASSNRDSYGYTF
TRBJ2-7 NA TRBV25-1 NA TGTGCCAGCAGCCCGGCGGAACGAGCCTACGAGCAGTACTTC CASSPAERAYEQYF
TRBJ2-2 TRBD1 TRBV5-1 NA TGCGCCAGCAGCTTCAAGACAGGGGGCTCTAGTTTCGCGAACACCGGGGAGCTGTTTTTT CASSFKTGGSSFANTGELFF
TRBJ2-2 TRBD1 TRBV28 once TGTGCCAGCAGTTTTGGACAGGGGTATACCGGGGAGCTGTTTTTT CASSFGQGYTGELFF